This T cell receptor (beta chain) appears in the sequencing data of a study of cytomegalovirus exposure and HLA in healthy donors. PCR used 60 Vbeta primers and 13 Jbeta primers. Libraries were prepared by immunoSEQ multiplex PCR; TCRdb keeps only in-frame clonotypes and omits some of them. Of approximately 220,000 clones in the sample, roughly 82% are singletons; the top ten hold about 6.4%. V lost 8 bases and J lost 4; bases outside the gene matches: 7. The CDR3 covers 13 residues. Germline lookup yields CDR1 MNHEY and CDR2 SMNVEV (reference sequence). The sequenced sample was PBMCs. The gene calls are TRBV27 and TRBJ2-5; 7 nucleotides line up with TRBD1. This clonotype was sampled from a man aged 35 to 55 in good health and CMV-seropositive. This CDR3 reads CASRTQGRETQYF. CDR3 sequence (DNA): TGTGCCAGCCGAACACAGGGGAGAGAGACCCAGTACTTC.